Shown below are 5 T cell receptor beta chains from a single sample sequenced in a study of OX40 agonist ivuxolimab in advanced cancers. The library was built by means of the immunoSEQ multiplex PCR assay. TCRdb carries this immuneACCESS record with in-frame sequences only. Its versions omit some clonotypes, under half of them owing to an unresolved V gene in the studies checked, with the rest unexplained. The sample yields some 70,000 clones; about 84% were counted once. The ten largest clones capture 8.2% of the sample. The specimen comprised CD4+ or CD8+ T cells sorted from blood, sampled in a trial of the OX40 agonist ivuxolimab. These receptors all stem from an adult with an advanced solid tumor such as melanoma, head and neck, liver or kidney cancer.

V gene TRBV7-9 combines with J gene TRBJ2-3; unclear D gene. Germline V gene data show CDR1 as SEHNR and CDR2 as FQNEAQ (reference sequence). V was clipped by 4 bases and J by 4 bases, with 15 bases between them. This CDR3 has 15 residues. The CDR3 DNA is TGTGCCAGCAGCTCCTCTCAGCTGCGACCAGATACGCAGTATTTT. It yields the protein CASSSSQLRPDTQYF.

V is TRBV7-2 and J is TRBJ1-1, with D uncertain. The CDR3 runs 13 residues. Trimming took 4 bases from V and 1 from J, leaving 7 bases between them. CDR1 is SGHTA, CDR2 FQGNSA, per germline. This CDR3 reads CASSSAPNTEAFF. CDR3 DNA sequence: TGTGCCAGCAGCTCCGCCCCGAACACTGAAGCTTTCTTT. The full variable domain, in which reference TRBV7-2 and TRBJ1-1 provide the parts outside the CDR3, is GAGVSQSPSNKVTEKGKDVELRCDPISGHTALYWYRQSLGQGLEFLIYFQGNSAPDKSGLPSDRFSAERTGGSVSTLTIQRTQQEDSAVYLCASSSAPNTEAFFGQGTRLTVV.

V usage is TRBV5-1 and J usage is TRBJ2-1; D is perhaps TRBD1 or TRBD2 (7 bases each). Trimming left V 2 bases short and J 8 bases short, with 20 bases between. Germline CDR1 and CDR2: SGHRS and YFSETQ. This CDR3 contains 16 residues. The CDR3 region has the DNA TGCGCCAGCAGCTTCCGACAGGGCCCGGGGGGCGATGAGCAGTTCTTC. Amino acid sequence: CASSFRQGPGGDEQFF.

This sequence joins TRBV2 and TRBJ2-3; D ambiguous. Per germline, CDR1 SNHLY and CDR2 FYNNEI. CDR3 length equals 15 residues. V lost 7 bases, J lost 2 bases, and 16 bases lay in between. The chain's CDR3 is CASTTSGGFTDTQYF. The CDR3 DNA sequence: TGTGCCAGCACTACATCGGGTGGATTCACAGATACGCAGTATTTT.

The chain is built from TRBV6-6 and TRBJ1-1; 10 bases align to TRBD1. With V trimmed by 4 bases and J by 7 bases, 6 bases remained unmatched. CDR3 length: 14 residues. CDR1 MNHNY and CDR2 SVGAGI come from the germline V gene (reference sequence). The CDR3 DNA reads TGTGCCAGCAGTTCCTCGGACAGGGGGGTTGAAGCTTTCTTT. Protein product: CASSSSDRGVEAFF.